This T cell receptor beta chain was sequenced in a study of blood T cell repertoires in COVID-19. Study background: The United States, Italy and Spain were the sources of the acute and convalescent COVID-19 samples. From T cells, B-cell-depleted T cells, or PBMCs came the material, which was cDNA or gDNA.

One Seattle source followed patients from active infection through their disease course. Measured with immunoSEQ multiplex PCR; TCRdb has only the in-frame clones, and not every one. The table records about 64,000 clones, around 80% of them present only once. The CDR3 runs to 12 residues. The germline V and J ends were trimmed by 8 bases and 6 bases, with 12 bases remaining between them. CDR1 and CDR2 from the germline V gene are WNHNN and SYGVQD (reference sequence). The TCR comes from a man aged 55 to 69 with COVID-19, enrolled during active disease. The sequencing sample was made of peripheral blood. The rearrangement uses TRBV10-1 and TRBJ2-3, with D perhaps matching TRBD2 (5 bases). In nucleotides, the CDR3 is TGCGCCAGCGCAGCTAGAGGGGATACGCAGTATTTT. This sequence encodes CASAARGDTQYF.